Listed here is a single T cell receptor beta chain. These data are taken from a study of blood T cell repertoires in COVID-19. Clones were sequenced by immunoSEQ multiplex PCR, and TCRdb holds only the in-frame ones, with some missing. The sample lists 250,000 to 350,000 clones, approximately 89% occurring once. The CDR3 extends over 15 amino acids. CDR1 and CDR2 from the germline V gene are MNHNY and SVGAGI (reference sequence). Trimming removed 2 bases at V and 4 bases at J, with 14 bases between. The specimen sequenced was PBMCs or T cells enriched from blood (not recorded which). The rearrangement uses TRBV6-6 and TRBJ1-1; the D gene is possibly TRBD1 (5 bases). The sequence derives from a woman under 40 who had recovered from COVID-19. The CDR3 protein is CASSYALRGTTEAFF. CDR3 DNA: TGTGCCAGCAGTTACGCACTACGGGGGACCACTGAAGCTTTCTTT.